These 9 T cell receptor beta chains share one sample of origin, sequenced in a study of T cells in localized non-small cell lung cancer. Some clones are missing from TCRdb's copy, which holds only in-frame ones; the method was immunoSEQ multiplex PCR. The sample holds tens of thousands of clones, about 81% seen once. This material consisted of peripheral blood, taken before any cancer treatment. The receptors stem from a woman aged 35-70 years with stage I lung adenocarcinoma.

The CDR3 DNA reads as TGTGCCAGCAGCGTAGATAGCAGGGGATACAATGAGCAGTTCTTC. Encoded protein: CASSVDSRGYNEQFF. J is TRBJ2-1 and V is TRBV9, with a tentative D call TRBD1 (6 bases). The CDR3 consists of 15 residues. Germline values: CDR1 SGDLS, CDR2 YYNGEE. V was pared by 0 bases and J by 4 bases, with 11 bases between.

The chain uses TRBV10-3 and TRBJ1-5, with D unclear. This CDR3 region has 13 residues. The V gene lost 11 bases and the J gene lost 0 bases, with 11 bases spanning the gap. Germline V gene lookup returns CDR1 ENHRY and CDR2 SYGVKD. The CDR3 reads CAGRRDSNQPQHF. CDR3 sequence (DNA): TGTGCCGGACGAAGAGATAGCAATCAGCCCCAGCATTTT.

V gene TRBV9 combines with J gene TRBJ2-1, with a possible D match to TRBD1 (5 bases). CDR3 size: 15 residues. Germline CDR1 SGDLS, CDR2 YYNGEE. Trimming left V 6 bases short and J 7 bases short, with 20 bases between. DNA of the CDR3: TGTGCCAGCACCATTTCCGCAGGGTTGGGGAATGAGCAGTTCTTC. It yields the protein CASTISAGLGNEQFF.

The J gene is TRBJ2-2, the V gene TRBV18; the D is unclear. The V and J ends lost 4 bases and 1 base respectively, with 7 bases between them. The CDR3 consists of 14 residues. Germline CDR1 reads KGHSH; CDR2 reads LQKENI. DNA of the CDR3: TGTGCCAGCTCACTTCAGGAGAACACCGGGGAGCTGTTTTTT. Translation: CASSLQENTGELFF. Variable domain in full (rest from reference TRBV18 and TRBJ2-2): NAGVMQNPRHLVRRRGQEARLRCSPMKGHSHVYWYRQLPEEGLKFMVYLQKENIIDESGMPKERFSAEFPKEGPSILRIQQVVRGDSAAYFCASSLQENTGELFFGEGSRLTVL.

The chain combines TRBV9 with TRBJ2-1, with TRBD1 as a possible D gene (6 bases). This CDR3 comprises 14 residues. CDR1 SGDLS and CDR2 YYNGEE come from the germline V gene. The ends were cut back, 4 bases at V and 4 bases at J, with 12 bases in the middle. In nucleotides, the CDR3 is TGTGCCAGCAGCCCTGGACAGAGATACAATGAGCAGTTCTTC. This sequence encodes CASSPGQRYNEQFF.

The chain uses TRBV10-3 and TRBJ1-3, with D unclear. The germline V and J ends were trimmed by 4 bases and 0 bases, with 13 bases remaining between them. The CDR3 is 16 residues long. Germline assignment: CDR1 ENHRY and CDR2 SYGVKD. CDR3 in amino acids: CAISVRTGLSGNTIYF. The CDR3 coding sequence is TGTGCCATCAGTGTAAGGACCGGACTCTCTGGAAACACCATATATTTT.

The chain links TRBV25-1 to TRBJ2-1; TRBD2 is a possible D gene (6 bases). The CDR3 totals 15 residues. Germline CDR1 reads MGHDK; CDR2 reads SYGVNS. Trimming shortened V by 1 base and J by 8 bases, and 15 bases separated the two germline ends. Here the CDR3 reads CASSEWSSGHHEQFF. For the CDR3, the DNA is TGTGCCAGCAGTGAATGGAGTAGCGGCCACCATGAGCAGTTCTTC.

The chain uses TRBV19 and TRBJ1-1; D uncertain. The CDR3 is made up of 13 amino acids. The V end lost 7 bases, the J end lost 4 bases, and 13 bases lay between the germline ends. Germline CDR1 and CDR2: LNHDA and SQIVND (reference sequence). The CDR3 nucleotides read TGTGCCAGTAACGACGGTAGGAGCACTGAAGCTTTCTTT. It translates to CASNDGRSTEAFF.

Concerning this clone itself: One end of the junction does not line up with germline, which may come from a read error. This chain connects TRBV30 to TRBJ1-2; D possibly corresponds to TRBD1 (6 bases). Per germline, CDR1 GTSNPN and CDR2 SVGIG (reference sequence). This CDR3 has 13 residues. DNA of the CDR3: TGTGCCGGGAGTGGGACACAGTGGGCGAGCTACACCTTC. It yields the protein CAGSGTQWASYTF.